Listed below are T cell receptor beta chains from one sample, sequenced in a study of preoperative IRX-2 immunotherapy in early breast cancer. Sequenced by immunoSEQ multiplex PCR; TCRdb stores in-frame clones only, minus some. Of 5,800 or so clones in the sample, over 70% were seen once. Here the sequenced sample was tumor tissue, taken before IRX-2 immunotherapy. The receptors derive from a human donor with breast cancer. Both conserved end residues are part of each CDR3. A D gene is named only where the DNA matches it firmly. Some rows mark clone size as missing; the rest say once, few, many or name a class of expanded clone.

>.|.|TRBJ1-6|TRBV6-8
TGTGCCAGCAGTGGAAGGGGCCCGTTTAATTCACCCCTCCACTTT
CASSGRGPFNSPLHF
>.|TRBD1|TRBJ2-1|TRBV6-8
TGTGCCAGCAGTACCTCCGGGACAGGGTACTACAATGAGCAGTTCTTC
CASSTSGTGYYNEQFF
>.|.|TRBJ1-6|TRBV19
TGTGCCAGTAGTGCCTATGCTGGGAATTCACCCCTCCACTTT
CASSAYAGNSPLHF
>.|TRBD1|TRBJ2-5|TRBV6-8
TGTGCCAGCCCCCGGACAGGGTACCAAGAGACCCAGTACTTC
CASPRTGYQETQYF
>.|TRBD2|TRBJ2-5|TRBV19
TGTGCCAGTAGTTCCGCCGGACTAGCGGGGGAAGGGACCCAGTACTTC
CASSSAGLAGEGTQYF
>few|TRBD2|TRBJ2-5|TRBV7-6
TGTGCTAGCAGCTTAGGTTATAGCGGGGGCCCCGCCCAAGAGACCCAGTACTTC
CASSLGYSGGPAQETQYF
>.|TRBD2|TRBJ2-3|TRBV6-8
TGTGCCGCCGGGGGGAGAGGACGAGATACGCAGTATTTT
CAAGGRGRDTQYF
>once|.|TRBJ2-7|TRBV6-8
TGTGCCAGCAGCTCCTCCGAAGCAAGCATCTACGAGCAGTACTTC
CASSSSEASIYEQYF
>.|TRBD1|TRBJ2-7|TRBV19
TGTGCCAGTAGTTTTACAGGGGGCTGGGACGAGCAGTACTTC
CASSFTGGWDEQYF
>.|.|TRBJ1-4|TRBV5-1
TGCGCCAGCAGCGTCAGGACCCCTGAAAATGAAAAACTGTTTTTT
CASSVRTPENEKLFF
>.|TRBD1|TRBJ1-1|TRBV6-8
TGTGCCAGCAGTGCCGGGACAGGGGGCGCCGACACTGAAGCTTTCTTT
CASSAGTGGADTEAFF
>.|TRBD1|TRBJ1-2|TRBV29-1
TGCAGCGCTCGGACAGGGGATGCCTATGGCTACACCTTC
CSARTGDAYGYTF
>.|TRBD2|TRBJ2-5|TRBV19
TGTGCCAGTATGGAGGGCGGGAGGAGAGAGACCCAGTACTTC
CASMEGGRRETQYF
>few|TRBD2|TRBJ2-4|TRBV19
TGTGCCAGTAGTATAAACGGGGGGAAAAACATTCAGTACTTC
CASSINGGKNIQYF
>.|.|TRBJ2-1|TRBV25-1
TGTGCCAGCAGCTCATGGGGACTCCCTTACAATGAGCAGTTCTTC
CASSSWGLPYNEQFF
>.|TRBD1|TRBJ1-1|TRBV5-1
TGCGCCAGCAGCTTGGACCGACAGGGAACTGAAGCTTTCTTT
CASSLDRQGTEAFF
>.|.|TRBJ2-1|TRBV6-8
TGTGCCAGCAGTGACCCCCGTCGCCGAGGCCATGAGCAGTTCTTC
CASSDPRRRGHEQFF
>medium-sized|.|TRBJ2-3|TRBV11-3
TGTGCCAGCAGCAAACGGGGGGCCGGCATTGATACGCAGTATTTT
CASSKRGAGIDTQYF
>once|.|TRBJ1-1|TRBV5-1
TGCGCCAGCAGCTTGGGGCAGGGCACTAACACTGAAGCTTTCTTT
CASSLGQGTNTEAFF
>.|.|TRBJ2-7|TRBV6-8
TGTGCCAGAGTGACCTCCGGGACCTCACTTGGGCAGTACTTC
CARVTSGTSLGQYF
>.|TRBD2|TRBJ2-2|TRBV19
TGTGCCAGTAGTATGTGGCTAGCGGGGCCCACGAACACCGGGGAGCTGTTTTTT
CASSMWLAGPTNTGELFF
>few|.|TRBJ1-1|TRBV6-8
TGTGCCAGCAGGGGCAGTGGCAGAAGGCCTGAAGCTTTCTTT
CASRGSGRRPEAFF
>once|.|TRBJ1-5|TRBV6-1
TGTGCCAGCAGTGAAGCGGCAGCGCCCGGGGATCAGCCCCAGCATTTT
CASSEAAAPGDQPQHF
>.|.|TRBJ1-1|TRBV18
TGTGCCAGCTCACCGGGGTTGAGGGGGAACACTGAAGCTTTCTTT
CASSPGLRGNTEAFF
>.|.|TRBJ1-1|TRBV22-1
TGTGCCAGCAGTTTAAACTGGGGAGGCACTGAAGCTTTCTTT
CASSLNWGGTEAFF
>few|TRBD2|TRBJ2-3|TRBV14
TGTGCCAGCAGCCAAGAGGGACTAGGACGAGATACGCAGTATTTT
CASSQEGLGRDTQYF
>few|TRBD1|TRBJ1-5|TRBV19
TGTGCCAGCCAGGGACAGGGCAATCAGCCCCAGCATTTT
CASQGQGNQPQHF
>few|.|TRBJ1-2|TRBV28
TGTGCCAGCCGGCGGGGGTTTCGGAGGAATGGCTACACCTTC
CASRRGFRRNGYTF
>.|.|TRBJ1-1|TRBV6-8
TGTGCCAGCGGCTCAATTTTTCCCATGAACACTGAAGCTTTCTTT
CASGSIFPMNTEAFF
>.|.|TRBJ2-6|TRBV14
TGTGCCAGCAGCCAAGCTGGGGCCAACGTCCTGACTTTC
CASSQAGANVLTF
>once|.|TRBJ2-5|TRBV18
TGTGCCAGCTCACCATCCGGGAACCAAGAGACCCAGTACTTC
CASSPSGNQETQYF
>.|TRBD1|TRBJ1-4|TRBV9
TGTGCCAGCAGGCGACCGGGACAGGGGTTTCGAAAACTGTTTTTT
CASRRPGQGFRKLFF
>.|.|TRBJ2-1|TRBV7-7
TGTGCCAGCAGCTTTGACGCCTCCATCGCCGATGAGCAGTTCTTC
CASSFDASIADEQFF
>.|TRBD1|TRBJ1-3|TRBV11-3
TGTGCCAGCAAACGGACAGGGGGTTCTGGAAACACCATATATTTT
CASKRTGGSGNTIYF
>large|TRBD1|TRBJ1-2|TRBV11-3
TGTGCCAGCAGCCCAACCGGGACAGGGAATAGTGGGATGCGCGGCTACACCTTC
CASSPTGTGNSGMRGYTF
>.|.|TRBJ1-1|TRBV6-8
TGTGCCAGCAGCTCCGTCGGGAGTAACACTGAAGCTTTCTTT
CASSSVGSNTEAFF
>.|.|TRBJ2-6|TRBV7-1
TGTGCCAGCAGCTTGGACTGGGTGGGAGGGGCCAACGTCCTGACTTTC
CASSLDWVGGANVLTF
>.|.|TRBJ1-1|TRBV28
TGTGCCAGCAGTCCCGGACCCTTTGAAGCTTTCTTT
CASSPGPFEAFF
>once|.|TRBJ1-3|TRBV16
TGTGCCAGCAGCCAAACCTCGCCTGGAAACACCATATATTTT
CASSQTSPGNTIYF
>.|.|TRBJ1-2|TRBV5-1
TGCGCCAGCAGCTTGGCCGGGGGGCTCTATGGCTACACCTTC
CASSLAGGLYGYTF
>.|.|TRBJ1-5|TRBV7-6
TGTGCCAGCAGCTCAGGGGAGATTTGGGGCAATCAGCCCCAGCATTTT
CASSSGEIWGNQPQHF
>medium-sized|.|TRBJ1-3|TRBV6-8
TGTGCCAGCAGTGAGCCTTACTCTGGAAACACCATATATTTT
CASSEPYSGNTIYF
>.|TRBD1|TRBJ1-2|TRBV19
TGTGCCAGTAGTTCCGTGGACAGGGGAAAGTTGGGCTATGGCTACACCTTC
CASSSVDRGKLGYGYTF
>medium-sized|TRBD1|TRBJ2-7|TRBV14
TGTGCCAGCGGATCGGGACAGGGTCTTAACGAGCAGTACTTC
CASGSGQGLNEQYF
>few|.|TRBJ2-5|TRBV5-8
TGTGCCAGCAGCTCCGGGTACCAAGAGACCCAGTACTTC
CASSSGYQETQYF
>.|.|TRBJ1-5|TRBV10-2
TGCGCCAGCAGTGTCGACAGCTACAATCAGCCCCAGCATTTT
CASSVDSYNQPQHF
>hyperexpanded|TRBD1|TRBJ1-2|TRBV6-8
TGTGCCAGCAGCACCAGGACAGGGAGGGCCTATGGCTACACCTTC
CASSTRTGRAYGYTF
>once|.|TRBJ1-2|TRBV15
TGTGCCACCAGCAGAGATGGTGAACAGACCTATGGCTACACCTTC
CATSRDGEQTYGYTF
>.|.|TRBJ2-1|TRBV15
TGTGCCACCAGCGGGGGTAAAAGGGCGGACAATGAGCAGTTCTTC
CATSGGKRADNEQFF
>.|TRBD2|TRBJ2-1|TRBV7-6
TGTGCCAGCAGCTTGGGGCGGGGGACGAGGAATGAGCAGTTCTTC
CASSLGRGTRNEQFF
>.|.|TRBJ1-1|TRBV12-5
TGTGCCAGCAACTTACAGGGAGGGGAGAAAGTTACTGAAGCTTTCTTT
CASNLQGGEKVTEAFF
>.|.|TRBJ1-1|TRBV7-1
TGTGCCAGCAGATCCACAGAGGAGACTGAAGCTTTCTTT
CASRSTEETEAFF
>.|TRBD2|TRBJ2-7|TRBV27
TGTGCCAGCAGTTCTAACAACCCATGGACTAGCCTAGGCGAGCAGTACTTC
CASSSNNPWTSLGEQYF
>medium-sized|TRBD2|TRBJ2-7|TRBV5-1
TGCGCCAGCAGCTTGGAGTCGGGAGGAACTCCGCGCGGTCAGTACTTC
CASSLESGGTPRGQYF
>.|.|TRBJ2-6|TRBV28
TGTGCCAGCATTAAGCGTAACAGGCTCTCTGGGGCCAACGTCCTGACTTTC
CASIKRNRLSGANVLTF
>.|TRBD1|TRBJ1-1|TRBV28
TGTGCCAGCACTACCCGGACAGGCGCTAACACTGAAGCTTTCTTT
CASTTRTGANTEAFF
>.|.|TRBJ2-1|TRBV12-2
TGTGCCACCCGAACGACAGGGACCTCCTACAATGAGCAGTTCTTC
CATRTTGTSYNEQFF